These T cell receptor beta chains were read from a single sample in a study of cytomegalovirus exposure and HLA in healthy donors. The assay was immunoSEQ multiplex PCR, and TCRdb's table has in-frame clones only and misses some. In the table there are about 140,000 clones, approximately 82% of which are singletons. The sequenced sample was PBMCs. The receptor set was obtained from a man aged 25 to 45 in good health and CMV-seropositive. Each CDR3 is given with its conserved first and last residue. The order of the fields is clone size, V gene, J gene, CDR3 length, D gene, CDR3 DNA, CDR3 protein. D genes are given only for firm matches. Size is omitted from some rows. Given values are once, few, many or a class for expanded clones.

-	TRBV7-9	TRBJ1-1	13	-	TGTGCCAGCAGCACACGACAGGACACTGAAGCTTTCTTT	CASSTRQDTEAFF
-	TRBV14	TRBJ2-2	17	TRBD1	TGTGCCAGCAGCCAGCGAATCACAGGGGTACGCGACGGGGAGCTGTTTTTT	CASSQRITGVRDGELFF
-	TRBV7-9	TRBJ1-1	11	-	TGTGCCAGCAGCTCAAACAGGGTAGCTTTCTTT	CASSSNRVAFF
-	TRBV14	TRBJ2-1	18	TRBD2	TGTGCCAGCAGCCAAGATCTGAGCGGGGACCCCTCCTACAATGAGCAGTTCTTC	CASSQDLSGDPSYNEQFF
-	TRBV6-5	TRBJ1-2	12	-	TGTGCCAGCAGTAAAGCGGGGTACGGCTACACCTTC	CASSKAGYGYTF
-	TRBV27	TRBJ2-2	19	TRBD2	TGTGCCAGCAGTTCATATCCCCCGGGGATTAGCGGGAGGGCCGGGGAGCTGTTTTTT	CASSSYPPGISGRAGELFF
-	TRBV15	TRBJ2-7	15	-	TGTGCCACCAGCAGAGTACGGGGGAACTCCTACGAGCAGTACTTC	CATSRVRGNSYEQYF
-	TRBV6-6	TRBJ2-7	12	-	TGTGCCAGCGGGGCAAATTCCTACGAGCAGTACTTC	CASGANSYEQYF
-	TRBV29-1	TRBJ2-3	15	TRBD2	TGCAGCGTCGATACACTAGCGGGGGCCACAGATACGCAGTATTTT	CSVDTLAGATDTQYF
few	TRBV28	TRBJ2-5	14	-	TGTGCCAGCAGTTTATACCAGGGTAGGGAGACCCAGTACTTC	CASSLYQGRETQYF
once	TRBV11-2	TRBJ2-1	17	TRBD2	TGTGCCAGCAGCCGGGCCAGCGGGAGTCCCTCCTACAATGAGCAGTTCTTC	CASSRASGSPSYNEQFF
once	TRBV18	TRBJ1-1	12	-	TGTGCCAGCTCCCAGATGAACACTGAAGCTTTCTTT	CASSQMNTEAFF
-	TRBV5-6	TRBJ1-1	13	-	TGTGCCAGCAGCTCAGGACTCAGCATGGAAGCTTTCTTT	CASSSGLSMEAFF
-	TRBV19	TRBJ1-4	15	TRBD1	TGTGCCAGTAGTGGAGCCGGGACAGGGGAGGAAAAACTGTTTTTT	CASSGAGTGEEKLFF
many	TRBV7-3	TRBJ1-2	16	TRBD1	TGTGCCAGCAGCTTAACCGGGACAGGTTCACGGTATGGCTACACCTTC	CASSLTGTGSRYGYTF
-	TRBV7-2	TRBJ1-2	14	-	TGTGCCAGCAGTTTGGACAGCCTTAACTATGGCTACACCTTC	CASSLDSLNYGYTF
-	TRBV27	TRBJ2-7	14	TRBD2	TGTGCCAGCAGTCTTAGCGGGGTAGCCTACGAGCAGTACTTC	CASSLSGVAYEQYF
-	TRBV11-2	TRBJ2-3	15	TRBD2	TGTGCCAGCAGCGGCAGACTAGCGGGGACAGATACGCAGTATTTT	CASSGRLAGTDTQYF
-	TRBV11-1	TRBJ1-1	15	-	TGTGCCAGCAGCCAAGAGCAGGGTGGGGTCACTGAAGCTTTCTTT	CASSQEQGGVTEAFF
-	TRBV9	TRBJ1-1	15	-	TGTGCCAGCAGCGCCCGGGATTCGGGGAACACTGAAGCTTTCTTT	CASSARDSGNTEAFF
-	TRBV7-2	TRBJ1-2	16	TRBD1	TGTGCCAGCAGCTCCACGAGCCTCGGGACAGCCTATGGCTACACCTTC	CASSSTSLGTAYGYTF
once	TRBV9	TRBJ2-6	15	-	TGTGCCAGCAGCGTAGGAGGCTCTGGGGCCAACGTCCTGACTTTC	CASSVGGSGANVLTF
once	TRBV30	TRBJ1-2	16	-	TGTGCCTGGACCCTACCCTTTGGGGGAGGAGACTATGGCTACACCTTC	CAWTLPFGGGDYGYTF
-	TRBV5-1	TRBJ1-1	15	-	TGCGCCAGCAGCTTATCGGGGGTCAAGAACACTGAAGCTTTCTTT	CASSLSGVKNTEAFF
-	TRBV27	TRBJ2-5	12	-	TGTGCCACCCCGCCCCTACAAGAGACCCAGTACTTC	CATPPLQETQYF
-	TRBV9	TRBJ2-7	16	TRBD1	TGTGCCAGCAGCGCGAGGGGACAGGGATCTACCTACGAGCAGTACTTC	CASSARGQGSTYEQYF
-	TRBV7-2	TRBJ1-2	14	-	TGTGCCAGCAGCTTAGTTGTTTCAAGCCATGGCTACACCTTC	CASSLVVSSHGYTF
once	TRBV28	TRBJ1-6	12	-	TGTGCCAGCAGTTCCAGGGCTTCACCCCTCCACTTT	CASSSRASPLHF
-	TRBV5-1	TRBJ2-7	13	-	TGCGCCAGCAGCTCCCAAACTAGCTACGAGCAGTACTTC	CASSSQTSYEQYF
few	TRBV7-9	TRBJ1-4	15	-	TGTGCCAGCAGCGGAGGAGACAGGACTAATGAAAAACTGTTTTTT	CASSGGDRTNEKLFF
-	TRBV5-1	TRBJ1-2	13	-	TGCGCCAGCAGCTTCATGGAGGGCTATGGCTACACCTTC	CASSFMEGYGYTF
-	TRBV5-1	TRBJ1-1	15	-	TGCGCCAGCAATCCCTTAACGGGGGGGAACACTGAAGCTTTCTTT	CASNPLTGGNTEAFF
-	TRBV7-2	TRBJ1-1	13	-	TGTGCCAGCAGCTCCATAGCCGTTGAGAAAGCTTTCTTT	CASSSIAVEKAFF
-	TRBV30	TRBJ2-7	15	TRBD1	TGTGCCTGGAGTGTAAGTAAGGACAGGGCCTACGAGCAGTACTTC	CAWSVSKDRAYEQYF
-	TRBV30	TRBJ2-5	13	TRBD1	TGTGCCTGGGACAGGGGATACCAAGAGACCCAGTACTTC	CAWDRGYQETQYF
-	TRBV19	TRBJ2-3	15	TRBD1	TGTGCCAGTAGTACCGGGACAGGGGGCACAGATACGCAGTATTTT	CASSTGTGGTDTQYF
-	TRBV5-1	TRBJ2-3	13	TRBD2	TGCGCCAGCAGCCGGGAGGGTTTAGATACGCAGTATTTT	CASSREGLDTQYF
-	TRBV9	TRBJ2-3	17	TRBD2	TGTGCCAGCAGCGTACCTCTGGCTAGCGGGAGAACAGATACGCAGTATTTT	CASSVPLASGRTDTQYF
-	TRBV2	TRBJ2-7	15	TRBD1	TGTGCCAGCAGTCAAGTATGGGCAGGGGGCCACGAGCAGTACTTC	CASSQVWAGGHEQYF
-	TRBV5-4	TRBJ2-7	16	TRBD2	TGTGCCAGCAGCCGCCCCGGGACTAGCGGGAGCATCGAGCAGTACTTC	CASSRPGTSGSIEQYF
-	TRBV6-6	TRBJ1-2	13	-	TGTGCCAGCAGCGTACAATTAAACTATGGCTACACCTTC	CASSVQLNYGYTF
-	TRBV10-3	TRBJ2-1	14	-	TGTGCCATCACTGCGGGCGTACAGGGCCATGAGCAGTTCTTC	CAITAGVQGHEQFF
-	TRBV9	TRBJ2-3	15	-	TGTGCCAGCAGCGTAACGGACTTCTACACAGATACGCAGTATTTT	CASSVTDFYTDTQYF